This T cell receptor beta chain is drawn from a study of OX40 agonist ivuxolimab in advanced cancers. In the study overall: Among those enrolled, mean age was about 63 years (range roughly 20 to 80) and roughly 84% were male. The study's findings and limits: Averaging showed that CD8+ T cells had more expanded clones than CD4+ did. No antigen was identified for the clonally expanded peripheral T cells.

The germline CDR1 and CDR2 sequences are SGDLS and YYNGEE. Trimming took 4 bases from V and 6 from J, leaving 8 bases between them. The CDR3 spans 11 residues. Generated by immunoSEQ multiplex PCR, the TCRdb table keeps only in-frame clones and is missing some. The table records about 37,000 clones, over 80% of them present only once. Blood sampling took place at baseline, cycle 4 day 1, and cycle 7 day 1. Remarks on this clone: Its antigen is still unknown.

The source material was CD4+ or CD8+ T cells sorted from blood, sampled in a trial of the OX40 agonist ivuxolimab. The source is an adult with an advanced solid tumor such as melanoma, head and neck, liver or kidney cancer. This rearrangement joins TRBV9 to TRBJ2-7; D gene ambiguous. CDR3 sequence: CASSSPGEQYF. CDR3 nucleotide sequence: TGTGCCAGCAGCTCGCCGGGCGAGCAGTACTTC.